Below, 6 T cell receptor beta chains from the same sample are listed, as sequenced in a study of cytomegalovirus exposure and HLA in healthy donors. Both 60 Vbeta primers and 13 Jbeta primers went into the PCR. TCRdb keeps only in-frame clones here, not all; method: immunoSEQ multiplex PCR. The table shows about 110,000 clones, with about 83% occurring only once. The sequencing input was PBMCs. Every receptor here comes from a female donor in good health and CMV-seropositive.

The rearrangement joins TRBV7-9 to TRBJ1-1; 11 bases are a match to TRBD1. In germline, CDR1 is SEHNR, CDR2 FQNEAQ (reference sequence). The CDR3 extends over 15 amino acids. V lost 5 bases, J lost 3 bases, and 5 bases stayed unmatched. CDR3 nucleotides: TGTGCCAGCAGCAGCGGACAGGGGGCTTACACTGAAGCTTTCTTT. This encodes CASSSGQGAYTEAFF.

V and J are TRBV5-4 and TRBJ1-2; D is undetermined. Germline V CDR1 and CDR2: SGHNT, YYREEE (reference sequence). CDR3 length equals 16 residues. V lost 0 bases and J 0 bases, leaving 12 bases between the germline ends. DNA for the CDR3: TGTGCCAGCAGCTTGGGGGCAGAACGAGCTAACTATGGCTACACCTTC. Translated: CASSLGAERANYGYTF.

The chain uses TRBV29-1 and TRBJ2-5; the match to TRBD1 covers 9 bases. Looked up from germline, CDR1 is SQVTM and CDR2 is ANQGSEA. CDR3 length: 15 residues. V gave up 5 bases and J gave up 5 bases; unmatched junction bases: 12. The DNA for the CDR3 is TGCAGCGTTCAACCTGGGACAGGGCGTAGTGAGACCCAGTACTTC. It yields the protein CSVQPGTGRSETQYF.

V is TRBV9 and J is TRBJ2-5; 12 bases fit TRBD1. CDR1 is SGDLS and CDR2 is YYNGEE in the germline V gene. The CDR3 covers 17 residues. The V segment lost 4 bases and the J segment 5 bases; nucleotides outside the gene matches: 12. The CDR3: CASSPRQGQGAGETQYF. The CDR3 DNA reads TGTGCCAGCAGCCCCCGTCAGGGACAGGGGGCTGGGGAGACCCAGTACTTC.

This clone was detected a few times. In DNA form, the CDR3 reads TGTGCCAGCAGCGGGGGGGGACTAGCGGGAGGAGAGACCCAGTACTTC. Translating it yields CASSGGGLAGGETQYF. The chain carries TRBV7-3 and TRBJ2-5, with 15 nucleotides matching TRBD2. J was trimmed by 4 bases and V by 5 bases; bases with no gene match: 5. The V gene's germline CDR1 is SGHTA and CDR2 FQGTGA. The CDR3 extends over 16 amino acids.

In this sample, this clone turned up a few times. The V call is TRBV9, the J call TRBJ2-2; a possible D gene is TRBD1 (6 bases). Trimming shortened V by 0 bases and J by 5 bases, and 11 bases separated the two germline ends. Per germline, CDR1 SGDLS and CDR2 YYNGEE. The CDR3 loop spans 15 amino acids. CDR3 residues: CASSVDGRGTGELFF. As DNA, the CDR3 is TGTGCCAGCAGCGTAGATGGCAGGGGAACCGGGGAGCTGTTTTTT.